The 20 T cell receptor beta chains below were found in one sample sequenced in a study of cytomegalovirus exposure and HLA in healthy donors. TCRdb's copy holds only in-frame clones and misses some; the assay was immunoSEQ multiplex PCR. Of approximately 46,000 clones in the sample, 93% were seen once. Sequenced material: PBMCs. The source of these receptors is a woman aged 18-29 years in good health and CMV-seronegative.

The chain has TRBV4-1 and TRBJ2-1; D might be TRBD2 (5 bases). This CDR3 has 16 residues. V gave up 1 base and J gave up 0 bases, with 10 bases separating them. The germline V gene has CDR1 MGHRA and CDR2 YSYEKL. The CDR3 bases are TGCGCCAGCAGCCAAGTAGGACTGAGCTCCTACAATGAGCAGTTCTTC. Its protein product is CASSQVGLSSYNEQFF.

The CDR3 sequence: CASSQGPGANVLTF. The CDR3 DNA is TGTGCCAGCAGCCAGGGGCCTGGGGCCAACGTCCTGACTTTC. The V call is TRBV6-5, the J call TRBJ2-6; TRBD1 is a possible D gene (6 bases). Germline V gene lookup returns CDR1 MNHEY and CDR2 SVGAGI. The CDR3 contains 14 residues. Deletions cut 6 bases from V and 2 bases from J, with 8 bases between.

The genes are TRBV7-9 and TRBJ2-5; D is unclear. This CDR3 region has 13 residues. V shed 3 bases and J shed 2 bases, with 7 bases lying between them. Germline-derived CDR1 and CDR2 are SEHNR and FQNEAQ (reference sequence). The CDR3 loop reads CASSFTVQETQYF. The CDR3 DNA reads as TGTGCCAGCAGCTTCACAGTTCAAGAGACCCAGTACTTC. The variable domain in full, with the rest retrieved from reference TRBV7-9 and TRBJ2-5, is DTGVSQNPRHKITKRGQNVTFRCDPISEHNRLYWYRQTLGQGPEFLTYFQNEAQLEKSRLLSDRFSAERPKGSFSTLEIQRTEQGDSAMYLCASSFTVQETQYFGPGTRLLVL.

This rearrangement joins TRBV7-2 to TRBJ1-2; 9 nucleotides line up with TRBD1. V was pared by 5 bases and J by 8 bases, with 9 bases of the junction left unmatched. The CDR3 runs 14 residues. CDR1 is SGHTA and CDR2 is FQGNSA in the germline V gene. CDR3 DNA: TGTGCCAGCAGCCCCCGACAGGGGGGTTACGGCTACACCTTC. Encoded protein: CASSPRQGGYGYTF.

The CDR3 DNA reads TGTGCCAGCTCGCGCGAACAAGAGACCCAGTACTTC. This encodes CASSREQETQYF. The V and J genes are TRBV18 and TRBJ2-5; D is unclear. Trimming stripped 6 bases from V and 2 bases from J, with 7 bases between. This CDR3 has 12 amino acids. Per germline, CDR1 KGHSH and CDR2 LQKENI.

The chain couples TRBV7-6 to TRBJ2-2; 9 bases are a match to TRBD2. V lost 1 base, J lost 4 bases, and 10 bases stayed unmatched. The CDR3 runs to 18 residues. The germline gives CDR1 SGHVS, CDR2 FNYEAQ. CDR3 nucleotides: TGTGCCAGCAGCTTAGAGATTCTTAGCGGGAGTCGCACCGGGGAGCTGTTTTTT. Translation gives CASSLEILSGSRTGELFF.

The chain is built from TRBV6-6 and TRBJ2-7; 8 bases line up with TRBD2. From germline, CDR1 is MNHNY and CDR2 SVGAGI (reference sequence). V shed 2 bases and J 3 bases; nucleotides not matched to a gene: 6. The CDR3 spans 15 residues. The CDR3 spells CASSYGIAGNYEQYF. CDR3 bases: TGTGCCAGCAGTTACGGGATAGCGGGGAACTACGAGCAGTACTTC.

The V call is TRBV6-5, the J call TRBJ2-7; a possible D gene is TRBD1 (6 bases). Trimming removed 5 bases at V and 2 bases at J, with 10 bases between. The germline CDR1 and CDR2 sequences are MNHEY and SVGAGI. CDR3 size: 13 residues. CDR3 nucleotides: TGTGCCAGCAGTCAGACAGGACCCTACGAGCAGTACTTC. It codes for CASSQTGPYEQYF.

The rearrangement links TRBV19 to TRBJ2-7, with a tentative D call TRBD1 (6 bases). V shed 6 bases and J shed 0 bases, with 18 bases lying between them. CDR1 is LNHDA, CDR2 SQIVND, per germline (reference sequence). This CDR3 has 16 amino acids. Here the CDR3 DNA reads TGTGCCAGTAGCATCGGTCATGACAGGAGCTCCTACGAGCAGTACTTC. This translates into CASSIGHDRSSYEQYF.

V gene TRBV5-4 combines with J gene TRBJ1-2; a possible D gene is TRBD1 (5 bases). The CDR3 is 13 residues long. Germline CDR1 SGHNT, CDR2 YYREEE (reference sequence). V was shortened by 4 bases and J by 7 bases, with 14 bases between the two germline ends. The CDR3 protein is CASSPRREGGYTF. CDR3 DNA: TGTGCCAGCAGCCCCCGCAGGGAAGGTGGCTACACCTTC.

This sequence joins TRBV10-3 and TRBJ1-4, with D tentatively TRBD1 (5 bases). This CDR3 comprises 15 residues. The V end was cut by 4 bases, the J end by 4 bases, with 13 bases between. Germline V gives CDR1 ENHRY, CDR2 SYGVKD. DNA for the CDR3: TGTGCCATCAGTGGCCCGGGGGGACTTAATGAAAAACTGTTTTTT. It is translated as CAISGPGGLNEKLFF.

This clone has a single count. The rearrangement uses TRBV4-1 and TRBJ1-4; D unclear. This CDR3 spans 15 amino acids. Trimming shortened V by 4 bases and J by 7 bases, and 16 bases separated the two germline ends. The germline CDR1 and CDR2 sequences are MGHRA and YSYEKL. Here the CDR3 reads CASSPPRGWSEKLFF. For the CDR3, the DNA is TGCGCCAGCAGCCCCCCCCGGGGATGGAGTGAAAAACTGTTTTTT.

The chain combines TRBV7-3 with TRBJ1-3, with D tentatively TRBD1 (5 bases). Trimming shortened V by 3 bases and J by 1 base, and 13 bases separated the two germline ends. In germline, CDR1 is SGHTA, CDR2 FQGTGA. CDR3 length: 16 residues. The CDR3 is CASSFIQVSSGNTIYF. As DNA, the CDR3 is TGTGCCAGCAGCTTTATACAGGTTAGTTCTGGAAACACCATATATTTT.

In its sample, this clone was seen a few times. This chain links TRBV2 with TRBJ1-2; D perhaps matches TRBD1 (5 bases). Germline V gene data show CDR1 as SNHLY and CDR2 as FYNNEI. The CDR3 has 14 residues. The ends were cut back, 7 bases at V and 7 bases at J, with 19 bases in the middle. The CDR3 reads CASTQAVGGVGYTF. The CDR3 bases are TGTGCCAGCACCCAAGCGGTGGGGGGGGTTGGCTACACCTTC.

V gene TRBV13 combines with J gene TRBJ2-7; 7 bases are a match to TRBD1. Germline CDR1 reads PRHDT; CDR2 reads FYEKMQ (reference sequence). V lost 1 base, J lost 5 bases, and 17 bases stayed unmatched. The CDR3 sequence is 18 residues long. The CDR3 DNA follows: TGTGCCAGCAGCTTAGAGGGGGCGGACGGACTTCGGGTCGACGAGCAGTACTTC. It encodes CASSLEGADGLRVDEQYF.

The chain recombines TRBV5-4 with TRBJ1-2, with TRBD1 matching over 8 bases. This CDR3 is built from 16 residues. The germline V gene has CDR1 SGHNT and CDR2 YYREEE (reference sequence). V was clipped by 1 base and J by 0 bases; unmatched bases: 5. The CDR3 reads CASSLLQGASNYGYTF. As DNA, the CDR3 is TGTGCCAGCAGCTTGCTTCAGGGGGCGTCTAACTATGGCTACACCTTC. Drawing the rest from reference TRBV5-4 and TRBJ1-2, the complete variable domain is ETGVTQSPTHLIKTRGQQVTLRCSSQSGHNTVSWYQQALGQGPQFIFQYYREEENGRGNFPPRFSGLQFPNYSSELNVNALELDDSALYLCASSLLQGASNYGYTFGSGTRLTVV.

This chain links TRBV6-5 with TRBJ2-7; D remains unclear. Trimming pared 2 bases from V and 0 bases from J, leaving 8 bases between. Germline-derived CDR1 and CDR2 are MNHEY and SVGAGI. This CDR3 region has 14 residues. Here the CDR3 reads CASSYESSSYEQYF. CDR3 coding DNA: TGTGCCAGCAGTTACGAGTCTAGCTCCTACGAGCAGTACTTC.

CDR3 sequence reads: CASSLGTGNYGYTF. The CDR3 bases are TGTGCCAGCAGCTTAGGGACAGGCAACTATGGCTACACCTTC. The rearrangement uses TRBV7-8 and TRBJ1-2, with 7 bases that match TRBD1. The V segment lost 1 base and the J segment 2 bases; nucleotides outside the gene matches: 1. The germline V gene has CDR1 SGHVS and CDR2 FQNEAQ. The length of the CDR3 is 14 residues. Drawing the rest from reference TRBV7-8 and TRBJ1-2, the complete variable domain is GAGVSQSPRYKVAKRGQDVALRCDPISGHVSLFWYQQALGQGPEFLTYFQNEAQLDKSGLPSDRFFAERPEGSVSTLKIQRTQQEDSAVYLCASSLGTGNYGYTFGSGTRLTVV.

The chain's CDR3 is CASSSNTGELFF. CDR3 nucleotide sequence: TGTGCCAGCAGCTCGAACACCGGGGAGCTGTTTTTT. V usage is TRBV27 and J usage is TRBJ2-2; D unclear. Trimming removed 6 bases at V and 0 bases at J, with 2 bases between. CDR1 is MNHEY and CDR2 is SMNVEV in the germline V gene (reference sequence). The CDR3 runs 12 residues.

The J gene is TRBJ1-3, the V gene TRBV5-4; D is unclear. Trimming cost V 0 bases and J 3 bases, with 10 bases left between them. The CDR3 is 15 amino acids. Germline assignment: CDR1 SGHNT and CDR2 YYREEE (reference sequence). In DNA, the CDR3 is TGTGCCAGCAGCTTGGTCGGAGGCGGTGGAAACACCATATATTTT. This codes for CASSLVGGGGNTIYF.